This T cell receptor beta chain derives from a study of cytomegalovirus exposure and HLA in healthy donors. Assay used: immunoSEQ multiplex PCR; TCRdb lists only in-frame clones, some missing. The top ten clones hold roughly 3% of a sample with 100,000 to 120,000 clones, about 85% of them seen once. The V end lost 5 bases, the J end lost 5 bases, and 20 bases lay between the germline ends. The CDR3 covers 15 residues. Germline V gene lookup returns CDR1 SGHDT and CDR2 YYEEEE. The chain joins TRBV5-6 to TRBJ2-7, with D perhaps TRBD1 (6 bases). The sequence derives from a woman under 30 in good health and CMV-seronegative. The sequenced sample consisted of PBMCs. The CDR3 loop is CASSLTGTLSNEQYF. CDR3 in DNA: TGTGCCAGCAGTCTGACCGGGACACTGTCGAACGAGCAGTACTTC.